Listed here are 3 T cell receptor beta chains from one sample, sequenced in a study of vaccination effects on CD4 cells after COVID-19. Here immunoSEQ multiplex PCR was the method, and the copy in TCRdb shows in-frame clones only, minus some. The sample holds around 60,000 clones, approximately 76% seen once. These receptors are not linked to any known antigen. With the ViraFEST assay, the study expanded antigen-specific CD4+ T cells using viral peptide pools, then sequenced them. Following a roughly eleven-day culture, CD4+ T cells were purified. Vaccine recipients lacked prior SARS-CoV-2 infection and had negative nucleocapsid antibodies. This sample comprised CD4+ T cells from PBMCs cultured with HCoV-NL63 spike peptides, obtained before COVID-19 vaccination. The receptors stem from a human donor who received a COVID-19 vaccine.

The chain has TRBV7-9 and TRBJ1-1; the D is unclear. CDR1 SEHNR and CDR2 FQNEAQ come from the germline V gene (reference sequence). V was shortened by 5 bases and J by 0 bases, with 10 bases between the two germline ends. CDR3 length: 14 amino acids. This CDR3 is CASSLHYMNTEAFF. The DNA for the CDR3 is TGTGCCAGCAGCCTACATTACATGAACACTGAAGCTTTCTTT.

V usage is TRBV21-1 and J usage is TRBJ2-5; the table's D call, TRBD2, has no DNA check behind it. TRBV21-1 counts as a pseudogene. This CDR3 is built from 15 residues. CDR3 sequence: CASSTLAGGHGTQYF. In nucleotides, the CDR3 is TGTGCCAGCAGCACTTTAGCGGGGGGGCACGGGACCCAGTACTTC.

This clone appeared a single time. The chain combines TRBV28 with TRBJ2-5; D is undetermined. Germline CDR1 and CDR2: MDHEN and SYDVKM. CDR3 size: 12 residues. The V gene lost 2 bases and the J gene lost 4 bases, with 5 bases spanning the gap. Written as DNA, the CDR3 is TGTGCCAGCAGTTTAGTGGGAGAGACCCAGTACTTC. Its translation is CASSLVGETQYF. The full variable domain, with the rest looked up from reference TRBV28 and TRBJ2-5, is DVKVTQSSRYLVKRTGEKVFLECVQDMDHENMFWYRQDPGLGLRLIYFSYDVKMKEKGDIPEGYSVSREKKERFSLILESASTNQTSMYLCASSLVGETQYFGPGTRLLVL.